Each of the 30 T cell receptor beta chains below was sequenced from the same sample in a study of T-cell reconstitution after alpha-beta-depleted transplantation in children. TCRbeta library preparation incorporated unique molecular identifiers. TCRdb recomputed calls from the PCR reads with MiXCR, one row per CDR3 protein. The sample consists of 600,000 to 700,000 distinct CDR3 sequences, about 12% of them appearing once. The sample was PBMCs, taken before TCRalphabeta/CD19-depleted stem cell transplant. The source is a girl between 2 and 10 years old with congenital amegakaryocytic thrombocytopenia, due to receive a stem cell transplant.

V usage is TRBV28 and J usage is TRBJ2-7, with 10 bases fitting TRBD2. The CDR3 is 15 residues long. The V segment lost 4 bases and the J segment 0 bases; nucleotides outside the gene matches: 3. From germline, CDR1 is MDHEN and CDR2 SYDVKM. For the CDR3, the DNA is TGTGCCAGCAGTTATACTAGCGGGGCCTCCTACGAGCAGTACTTC. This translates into CASSYTSGASYEQYF.

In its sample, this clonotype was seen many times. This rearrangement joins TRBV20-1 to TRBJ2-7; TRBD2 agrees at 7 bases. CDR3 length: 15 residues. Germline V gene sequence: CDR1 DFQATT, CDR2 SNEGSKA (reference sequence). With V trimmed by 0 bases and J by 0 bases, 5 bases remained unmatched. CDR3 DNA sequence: TGCAGTGCTAGAGAGAGCGGGAAGAGCTCCTACGAGCAGTACTTC. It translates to CSARESGKSSYEQYF.

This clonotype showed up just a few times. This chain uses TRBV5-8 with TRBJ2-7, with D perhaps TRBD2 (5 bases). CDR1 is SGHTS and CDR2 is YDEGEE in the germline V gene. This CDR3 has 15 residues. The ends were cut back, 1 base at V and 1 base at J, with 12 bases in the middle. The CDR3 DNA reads TGTGCCAGCAGCTTGTACGGGGTAGGATCCTACGAGCAGTACTTC. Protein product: CASSLYGVGSYEQYF.

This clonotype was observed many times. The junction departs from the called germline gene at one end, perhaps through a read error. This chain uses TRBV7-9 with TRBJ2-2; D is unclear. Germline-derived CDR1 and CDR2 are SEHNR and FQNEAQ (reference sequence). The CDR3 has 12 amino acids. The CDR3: CASTLHTGELFF. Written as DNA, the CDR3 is TGTGCCAGCACCTTACATACCGGGGAGCTGTTTTTT.

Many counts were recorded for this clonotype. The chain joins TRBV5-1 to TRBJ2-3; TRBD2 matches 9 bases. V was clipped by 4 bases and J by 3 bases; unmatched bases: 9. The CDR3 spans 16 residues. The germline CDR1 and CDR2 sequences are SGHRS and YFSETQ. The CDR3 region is CASSPSSGMGTDTQYF. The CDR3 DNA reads TGCGCCAGCAGCCCATCTAGCGGGATGGGTACAGATACGCAGTATTTT.

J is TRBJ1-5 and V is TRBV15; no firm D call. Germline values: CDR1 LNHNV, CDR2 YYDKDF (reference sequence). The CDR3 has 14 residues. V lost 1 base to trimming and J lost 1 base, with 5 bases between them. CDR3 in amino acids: CATSRGGSNQPQHF. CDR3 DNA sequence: TGTGCCACCAGCAGAGGGGGAAGCAATCAGCCCCAGCATTTT.

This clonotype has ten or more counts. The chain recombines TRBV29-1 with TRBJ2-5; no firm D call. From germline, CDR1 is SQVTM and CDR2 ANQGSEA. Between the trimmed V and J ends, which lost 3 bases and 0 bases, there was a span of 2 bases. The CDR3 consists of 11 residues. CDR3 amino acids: CSVDNQETQYF. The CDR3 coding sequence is TGCAGCGTTGACAACCAAGAGACCCAGTACTTC.

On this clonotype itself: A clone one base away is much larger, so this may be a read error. CDR3 in DNA: TGCAGCATCGGACGGATGAACACTAAAGCTTTCTTT. Protein sequence: CSIGRMNTKAFF. This sequence joins TRBV29-1 and TRBJ1-1; D unresolved. CDR3 length: 12 residues. Germline values: CDR1 SQVTM, CDR2 ANQGSEA. Complete variable domain (other parts from reference TRBV29-1 and TRBJ1-1): SAVISQKPSRDICQRGTSLTIQCQVDSQVTMMFWYRQQPGQSLTLIATANQGSEATYESGFVIDKFPISRPNLTFSTLTVSNMSPEDSSIYLCSIGRMNTKAFFGQGTRLTVV.

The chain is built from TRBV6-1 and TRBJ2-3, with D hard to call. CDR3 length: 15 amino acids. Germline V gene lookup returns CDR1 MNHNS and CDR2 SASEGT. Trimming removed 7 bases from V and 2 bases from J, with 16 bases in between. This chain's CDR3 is CASIPGAFNTDTQYF. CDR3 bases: TGTGCCAGCATCCCAGGTGCCTTTAACACAGATACGCAGTATTTT.

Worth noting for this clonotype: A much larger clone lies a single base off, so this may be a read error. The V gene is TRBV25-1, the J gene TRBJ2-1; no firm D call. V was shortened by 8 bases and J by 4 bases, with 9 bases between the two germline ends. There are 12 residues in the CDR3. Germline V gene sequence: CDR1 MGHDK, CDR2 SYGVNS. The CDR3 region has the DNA TGTGCCAGCTTCGACTGGTACAATGAGCAGTTCTTC. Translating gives CASFDWYNEQFF.

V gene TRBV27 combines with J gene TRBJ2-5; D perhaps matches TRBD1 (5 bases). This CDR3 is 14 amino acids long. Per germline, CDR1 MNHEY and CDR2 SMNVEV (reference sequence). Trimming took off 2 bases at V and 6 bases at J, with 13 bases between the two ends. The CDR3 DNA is TGTGCCAGCAGTTTACAGGGCTTTATACAGACCCAGTACTTC. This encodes CASSLQGFIQTQYF.

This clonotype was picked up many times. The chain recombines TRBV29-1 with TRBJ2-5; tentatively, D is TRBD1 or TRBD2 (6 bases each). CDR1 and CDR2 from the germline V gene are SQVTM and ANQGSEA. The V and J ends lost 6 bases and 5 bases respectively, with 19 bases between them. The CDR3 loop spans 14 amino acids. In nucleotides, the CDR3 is TGCAGCGTAACCCTTACGGGGGCTCGGGAGACCCAGTACTTC. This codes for CSVTLTGARETQYF. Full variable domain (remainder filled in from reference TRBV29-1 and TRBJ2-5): SAVISQKPSRDICQRGTSLTIQCQVDSQVTMMFWYRQQPGQSLTLIATANQGSEATYESGFVIDKFPISRPNLTFSTLTVSNMSPEDSSIYLCSVTLTGARETQYFGPGTRLLVL.

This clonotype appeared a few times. The CDR3 coding sequence is TGTGCCAGCAGCACGGGGACGGACCTAATGAACACTGAAGCTTTCTTT. Its protein product is CASSTGTDLMNTEAFF. The gene calls are TRBV5-6 and TRBJ1-1; D is perhaps TRBD1 (5 bases). Germline V gives CDR1 SGHDT, CDR2 YYEEEE. This CDR3 is 16 amino acids long. Trimming took 4 bases from V and 0 from J, leaving 16 bases between them.

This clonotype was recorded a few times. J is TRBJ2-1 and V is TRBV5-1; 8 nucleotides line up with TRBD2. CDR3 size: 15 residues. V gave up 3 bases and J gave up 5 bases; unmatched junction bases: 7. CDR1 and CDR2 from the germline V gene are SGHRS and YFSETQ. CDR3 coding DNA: TGCGCCAGCAGCTCCGGGACTAGTAGAAACAATGAGCAGTTCTTC. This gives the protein CASSSGTSRNNEQFF.

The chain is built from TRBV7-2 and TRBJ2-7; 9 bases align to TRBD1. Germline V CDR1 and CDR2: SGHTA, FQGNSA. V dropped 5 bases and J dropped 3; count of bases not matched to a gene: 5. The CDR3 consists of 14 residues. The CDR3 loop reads CASSQSGQGYEQYF. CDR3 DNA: TGTGCCAGCAGCCAATCGGGACAGGGCTACGAGCAGTACTTC.

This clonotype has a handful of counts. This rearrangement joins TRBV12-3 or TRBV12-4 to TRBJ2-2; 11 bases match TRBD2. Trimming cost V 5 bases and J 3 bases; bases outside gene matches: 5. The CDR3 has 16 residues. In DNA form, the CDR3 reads TGTGCCAGCAGTGGGGGGACTAGCGGCCACACCGGGGAGCTGTTTTTT. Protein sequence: CASSGGTSGHTGELFF.

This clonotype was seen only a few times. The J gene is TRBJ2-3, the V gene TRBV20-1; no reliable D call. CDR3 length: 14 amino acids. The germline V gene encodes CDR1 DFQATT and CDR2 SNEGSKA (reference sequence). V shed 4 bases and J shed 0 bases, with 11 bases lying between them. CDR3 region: CSAIPLMSTDTQYF. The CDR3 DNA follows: TGCAGTGCTATACCACTGATGAGCACAGATACGCAGTATTTT.

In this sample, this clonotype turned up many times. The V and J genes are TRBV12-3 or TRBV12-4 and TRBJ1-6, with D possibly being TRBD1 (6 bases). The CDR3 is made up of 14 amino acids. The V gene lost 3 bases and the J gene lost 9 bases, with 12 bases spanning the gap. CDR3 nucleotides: TGTGCCAGCAGTTTTGAACAGGGTCTTTCACCCCTCCACTTT. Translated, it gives CASSFEQGLSPLHF.

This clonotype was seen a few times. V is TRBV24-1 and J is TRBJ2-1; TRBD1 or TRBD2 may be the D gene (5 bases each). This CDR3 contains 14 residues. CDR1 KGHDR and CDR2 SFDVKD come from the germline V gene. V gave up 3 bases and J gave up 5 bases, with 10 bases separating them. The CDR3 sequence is CATSDLGPHNEQFF. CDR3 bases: TGTGCCACCAGTGATCTGGGACCCCACAATGAGCAGTTCTTC.

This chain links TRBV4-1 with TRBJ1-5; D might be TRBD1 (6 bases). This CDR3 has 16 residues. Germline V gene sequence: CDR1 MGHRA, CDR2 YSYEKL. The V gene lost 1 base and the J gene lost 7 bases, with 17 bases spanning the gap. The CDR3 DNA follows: TGCGCCAGCAGCCAAGGCCCGACAGGTCCCCGACAGCCCCAGCATTTT. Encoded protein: CASSQGPTGPRQPQHF.

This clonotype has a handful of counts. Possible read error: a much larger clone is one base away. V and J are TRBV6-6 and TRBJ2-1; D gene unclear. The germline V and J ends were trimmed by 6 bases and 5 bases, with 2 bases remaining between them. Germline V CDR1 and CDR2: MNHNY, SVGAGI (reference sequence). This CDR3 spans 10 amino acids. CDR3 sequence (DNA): TGTGCCAGCAGAAACAATGAGCAGTTCTTC. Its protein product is CASRNNEQFF.

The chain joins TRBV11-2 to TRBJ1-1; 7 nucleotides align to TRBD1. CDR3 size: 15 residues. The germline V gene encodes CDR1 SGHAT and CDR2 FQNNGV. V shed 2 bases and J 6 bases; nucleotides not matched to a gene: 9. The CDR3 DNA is TGTGCCAGCAGCTTAATATCAGGACAGGTCTCTGAAGCTTTCTTT. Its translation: CASSLISGQVSEAFF.

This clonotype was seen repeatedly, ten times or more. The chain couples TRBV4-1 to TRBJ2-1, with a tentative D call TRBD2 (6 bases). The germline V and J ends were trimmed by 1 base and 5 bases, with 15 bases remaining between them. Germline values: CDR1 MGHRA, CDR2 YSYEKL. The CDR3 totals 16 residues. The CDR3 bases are TGCGCCAGCAGCCAAGTAGTGTCTAGCGCGGACAATGAGCAGTTCTTC. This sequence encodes CASSQVVSSADNEQFF.

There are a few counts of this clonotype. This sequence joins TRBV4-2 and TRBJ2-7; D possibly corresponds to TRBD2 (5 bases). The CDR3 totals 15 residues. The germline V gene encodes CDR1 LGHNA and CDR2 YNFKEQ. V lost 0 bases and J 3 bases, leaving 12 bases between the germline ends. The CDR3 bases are TGTGCCAGCAGCCAAGATTGGCGGGTGGACTACGAGCAGTACTTC. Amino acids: CASSQDWRVDYEQYF.

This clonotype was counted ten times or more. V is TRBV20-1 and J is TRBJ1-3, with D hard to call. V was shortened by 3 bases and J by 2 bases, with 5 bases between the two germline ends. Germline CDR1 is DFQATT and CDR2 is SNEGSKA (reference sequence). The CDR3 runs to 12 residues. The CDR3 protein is CSARTPGNTIYF. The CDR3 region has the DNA TGCAGTGCTAGGACACCTGGAAACACCATATATTTT.

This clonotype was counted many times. CDR3 sequence reads: CSVVVGTLGEQFF. The CDR3 bases are TGCAGCGTTGTAGTTGGGACTCTAGGTGAGCAGTTCTTC. J is TRBJ2-1 and V is TRBV29-1, with D possibly TRBD2 on 6 matching bases. With 4 bases removed from V and 9 bases from J, the gap between germline ends came to 16 bases. This CDR3 comprises 13 residues. CDR1 and CDR2 (germline): SQVTM, ANQGSEA.

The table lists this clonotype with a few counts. The CDR3 region has the DNA TGTGCCAGCAGCAAAGATCCATTCCGGGGGCAAGAGACCCAGTACTTC. Its translation: CASSKDPFRGQETQYF. The V and J genes are TRBV21-1 and TRBJ2-5; no check of the table's D call, TRBD1, against the DNA was made. TRBV21-1 is marked as a pseudogene. The CDR3 length is 16 residues.

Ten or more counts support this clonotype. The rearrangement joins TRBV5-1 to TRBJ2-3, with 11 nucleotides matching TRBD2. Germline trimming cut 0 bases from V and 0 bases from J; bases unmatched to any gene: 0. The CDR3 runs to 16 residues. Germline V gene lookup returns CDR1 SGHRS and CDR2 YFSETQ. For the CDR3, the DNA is TGCGCCAGCAGCTTGGGACTAGCGGGAAGCACAGATACGCAGTATTTT. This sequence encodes CASSLGLAGSTDTQYF.

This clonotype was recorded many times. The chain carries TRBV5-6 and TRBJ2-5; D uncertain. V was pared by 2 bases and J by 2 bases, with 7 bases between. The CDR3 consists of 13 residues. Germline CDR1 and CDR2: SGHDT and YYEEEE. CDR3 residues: CASSLVAQETQYF. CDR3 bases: TGTGCCAGCAGCTTAGTTGCACAAGAGACCCAGTACTTC. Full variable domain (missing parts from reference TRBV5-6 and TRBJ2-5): DAGVTQSPTHLIKTRGQQVTLRCSPKSGHDTVSWYQQALGQGPQFIFQYYEEEERQRGNFPDRFSGHQFPNYSSELNVNALLLGDSALYLCASSLVAQETQYFGPGTRLLVL.

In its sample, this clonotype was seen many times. CDR3 protein: CASRSLGYEQFF. CDR3 in DNA: TGTGCCAGCAGGTCTCTGGGGTATGAGCAGTTCTTC. This sequence joins TRBV3-1 and TRBJ2-1, with D hard to call. The V end was cut by 6 bases, the J end by 8 bases, with 11 bases between. CDR3 length: 12 amino acids. Per germline, CDR1 LGHDT and CDR2 YNNKEL (reference sequence).